This T cell receptor (beta chain) was identified in a study of blood T cell repertoires in COVID-19. Study summary: Acute-phase and convalescent COVID-19 samples originated in the United States, Italy and Spain. PBMCs, B-cell-depleted T cells, or T cells were the source of the cDNA or gDNA that made up the material.

The CDR3 extends over 13 amino acids. Looked up from germline, CDR1 is SGHTA and CDR2 is FQGNSA. V lost 5 bases, J lost 3 bases, and 11 bases lay in between. Source study methods: Cell counts per sample came from amplifying reference gene primers. The method was immunoSEQ multiplex PCR; TCRdb's version includes in-frame clones alone and lacks a portion of them. D and trimming come from the DNA, and the V and J calls and clone size come from that table. The sample shows 200,000 to 300,000 clones, 87% of them seen only once. This chain links TRBV7-2 with TRBJ2-7, with no clear D. The sample comprised peripheral blood. The receptor was derived from a man in his late teens or twenties with active or convalescent COVID-19. CDR3 in DNA: TGTGCCAGCAGCCGACTCGAAATCTACGAGCAGTACTTC. This codes for CASSRLEIYEQYF.